Each of the 20 T cell receptor beta chains below was sequenced from the same sample in a study of CD8 T cells in ankylosing spondylitis. TCRdb reprocessed the 5' RACE reads with MiXCR, giving one entry per CDR3 protein. The sample holds 220,000 or so distinct CDR3 sequences; approximately 20% are singletons and the top ten take approximately 42%. Overall study findings and caveats: Ankylosing spondylitis blood appeared to carry a characteristic TCR beta motif of seven to nine highly homologous variants.

Their antigens are not known. Material: blood, either unsorted or a sorted T cell fraction (not recorded which). These receptors all come from a male donor with ankylosing spondylitis.

J is TRBJ2-7 and V is TRBV28, with TRBD1 matching 7 bases. V lost 3 bases, J lost 4 bases, and 6 bases stayed unmatched. Looked up from germline, CDR1 is MDHEN and CDR2 is SYDVKM. CDR3 length: 14 residues. This CDR3 is CASSFTGVGYEQYF. CDR3 coding DNA: TGTGCCAGCAGTTTTACAGGGGTAGGGTACGAGCAGTACTTC.

This clonotype has a count of ten or more. This chain connects TRBV4-1 to TRBJ1-1; the D gene is possibly TRBD1 (5 bases). This CDR3 spans 17 amino acids. V was trimmed by 0 bases and J by 6 bases, leaving 20 bases between them. Germline V gene data show CDR1 as MGHRA and CDR2 as YSYEKL. The chain's CDR3 is CASSQDSIQGWMAEAFF. The CDR3 DNA reads TGCGCCAGCAGCCAAGATAGCATCCAGGGCTGGATGGCTGAAGCTTTCTTT.

This clonotype was picked up a small number of times. The rearrangement uses TRBV6-2 or TRBV6-3 and TRBJ2-1, with D perhaps TRBD1 or TRBD2 (5 bases each). The CDR3 sequence is 13 residues long. Looked up from germline, CDR1 is MNHEY and CDR2 is SVGEGT. V shed 2 bases and J shed 3 bases, with 5 bases lying between them. This CDR3 reads CASSYGGYNEQFF. CDR3 coding DNA: TGTGCCAGCAGTTACGGGGGCTACAATGAGCAGTTCTTC.

The V call is TRBV11-1, the J call TRBJ1-1; TRBD1 matches 8 bases. Germline CDR1 is SGHAT and CDR2 is FQDESV (reference sequence). The CDR3 extends over 19 amino acids. V trimming: 0 bases; J trimming: 3 bases; junction bases outside the gene matches: 15. In DNA form, the CDR3 reads TGTGCCAGCAGCTTAGCCGGACCAGGACAGGGAGAGTGGGACACTGAAGCTTTCTTT. It yields the protein CASSLAGPGQGEWDTEAFF. Based on the CDR3 plus reference TRBV11-1 and TRBJ1-1, the full variable domain is EAEVAQSPRYKITEKSQAVAFWCDPISGHATLYWYRQILGQGPELLVQFQDESVVDDSQLPKDRFSAERLKGVDSTLKIQPAELGDSAMYLCASSLAGPGQGEWDTEAFFGQGTRLTVV.

The chain links TRBV5-1 to TRBJ2-7; D call uncertain. Trimming stripped 1 base from V and 0 bases from J, with 14 bases between. The length of the CDR3 is 16 residues. Germline CDR1 reads SGHRS; CDR2 reads YFSETQ. The CDR3 sequence: CASSLCGYSYSYEQYF. The CDR3 nucleotides read TGCGCCAGCAGCTTGTGTGGGTACAGCTACTCCTACGAGCAGTACTTC.

V is TRBV5-5 and J is TRBJ2-7; perhaps D is TRBD1 or TRBD2 (5 bases each). CDR3 size: 14 residues. The V gene's germline CDR1 is SGHKS and CDR2 YYEKEE (reference sequence). Deletions cut 2 bases from V and 4 bases from J, with 13 bases between. Written as DNA, the CDR3 is TGTGCCAGCAGCTTCGGTTTCGGGGCTTACGAGCAGTACTTC. Amino acids: CASSFGFGAYEQYF.

The rearrangement joins TRBV12-3 or TRBV12-4 to TRBJ2-7; D not resolved. The CDR3 has 14 residues. Trimming removed 1 base at V and 2 bases at J, with 9 bases between. This chain's CDR3 is CASSLGATTYEQYF. The CDR3 DNA is TGTGCCAGCAGTTTAGGGGCGACAACCTACGAGCAGTACTTC.

This clonotype was seen at least ten times. The genes are TRBV12-3 or TRBV12-4 and TRBJ2-3, with D unclear. V was trimmed by 1 base and J by 5 bases, leaving 10 bases between them. CDR3 length: 14 residues. For the CDR3, the DNA is TGTGCCAGCAGTTTAGGTTGGTCCGTAGATACGCAGTATTTT. It yields the protein CASSLGWSVDTQYF.

This clonotype came up a few times. V gene TRBV20-1 combines with J gene TRBJ2-7; TRBD1 matches 8 bases. V gave up 3 bases and J gave up 3 bases; unmatched junction bases: 4. The CDR3 has 13 amino acids. CDR1 DFQATT and CDR2 SNEGSKA come from the germline V gene (reference sequence). CDR3 bases: TGCAGTGCTAGGGACAGGGAACACTACGAGCAGTACTTC. It codes for CSARDREHYEQYF.

This clonotype has ten or more counts. The CDR3 protein is CASRLDREDTEAFF. The CDR3, as DNA: TGTGCCAGCCGTCTAGACAGGGAGGACACTGAAGCTTTCTTT. The chain couples TRBV6-2 or TRBV6-3 to TRBJ1-1; 7 bases fit TRBD1. The CDR3 contains 14 residues. The V and J ends lost 8 bases and 3 bases, in that order; junction bases with no gene match: 9. Germline V gene lookup returns CDR1 MNHEY and CDR2 SVGEGT.

The V and J genes are TRBV10-3 and TRBJ2-7; D uncertain. Trimming took 2 bases from V and 0 from J, leaving 5 bases between them. From germline, CDR1 is ENHRY and CDR2 SYGVKD. CDR3 length: 13 amino acids. The CDR3 loop reads CAISEPDSYEQYF. The DNA of the CDR3 is TGTGCCATCAGTGAGCCTGACTCCTACGAGCAGTACTTC.

This clonotype has just a few counts. The rearrangement uses TRBV2 and TRBJ2-2; D may be TRBD1 (7 bases). Trimming shortened V by 7 bases and J by 4 bases, and 16 bases separated the two germline ends. Per the germline V gene, CDR1 is SNHLY and CDR2 is FYNNEI. The CDR3 has 15 amino acids. In DNA form, the CDR3 reads TGTGCCAGCATTGACACTCAGGGGGGCACCGGGGAGCTGTTTTTT. This translates into CASIDTQGGTGELFF. Complete variable domain (other parts from reference TRBV2 and TRBJ2-2): EPEVTQTPSHQVTQMGQEVILRCVPISNHLYFYWYRQILGQKVEFLVSFYNNEISEKSEIFDDQFSVERPDGSNFTLKIRSTKLEDSAMYFCASIDTQGGTGELFFGEGSRLTVL.

This clonotype was detected only a few times. V usage is TRBV5-1 and J usage is TRBJ2-1; D not certain. The CDR3 loop spans 14 amino acids. The germline V and J ends were trimmed by 5 bases and 9 bases, with 18 bases remaining between them. CDR1 is SGHRS, CDR2 YFSETQ, per germline. This CDR3 reads CASSDEVKVGEQFF. The CDR3 bases are TGCGCCAGCAGTGACGAGGTGAAGGTGGGTGAGCAGTTCTTC.

The chain recombines TRBV6-1 with TRBJ2-7, with a weak D call TRBD1 (6 bases). CDR1 is MNHNS and CDR2 is SASEGT in the germline V gene. This CDR3 has 14 residues. Trimming removed 3 bases at V and 3 bases at J, with 12 bases between. In DNA form, the CDR3 reads TGTGCCAGCAGTGACGGCAGGGGAATCTACGAGCAGTACTTC. This codes for CASSDGRGIYEQYF.

The CDR3 region is CASSQGSPNTEAFF. CDR3 sequence (DNA): TGTGCCAGCAGCCAGGGCTCCCCGAACACTGAAGCTTTCTTT. V is TRBV9 and J is TRBJ1-1; TRBD1 might be the D (5 bases). V dropped 4 bases and J dropped 1 base, with 11 bases sitting between them. Germline CDR1 is SGDLS and CDR2 is YYNGEE. This CDR3 comprises 14 residues.

This clonotype was counted only a few times. This sequence joins TRBV7-8 and TRBJ2-3; TRBD1 matches at 7 bases. The V gene end was trimmed by 5 bases and the J gene end by 2 bases; junction bases not matched to a gene: 7. Per germline, CDR1 SGHVS and CDR2 FQNEAQ. The length of the CDR3 is 15 residues. The CDR3 spells CASSRQGQYTDTQYF. CDR3 nucleotides: TGTGCCAGCAGCCGACAGGGACAGTACACAGATACGCAGTATTTT.

This clonotype was observed once. The chain combines TRBV7-9 with TRBJ2-5; TRBD1 matches at 7 bases. Trimming at V came to 1 base and at J to 5 bases, leaving 4 bases not matched to a gene. This CDR3 comprises 14 residues. Germline values: CDR1 SEHNR, CDR2 FQNEAQ (reference sequence). In DNA form, the CDR3 reads TGTGCCAGCAGCTTAGTGACAGGGCAGGAGACCCAGTACTTC. It is translated as CASSLVTGQETQYF.

The rearrangement links TRBV11-3 to TRBJ1-2; 9 nucleotides align to TRBD1. With V trimmed by 5 bases and J by 6 bases, 7 bases remained unmatched. The CDR3 length is 14 residues. The V gene's germline CDR1 is SGHNT and CDR2 YENEEA. This CDR3 is CASSPRTGVDGYTF. DNA of the CDR3: TGTGCCAGCAGCCCGCGGACAGGGGTTGATGGCTACACCTTC.

Worth noting for this clonotype: The junction does not match germline at one end; this may be a read error. The V and J genes are TRBV9 and TRBJ2-7, with 8 positions matching TRBD2. This CDR3 is 17 amino acids long. CDR1 SGDLS and CDR2 YYNGEE come from the germline V gene. The DNA of the CDR3 is TGTGCCACCAGCCAACAACTCCCTCCAGCGGGAGCCTACGAGCAGTACTTC. Its translation: CATSQQLPPAGAYEQYF.

The chain uses TRBV4-1 and TRBJ2-3; 8 bases line up with TRBD1. V trimming: 3 bases; J trimming: 6 bases; junction bases outside the gene matches: 5. The CDR3 sequence is 14 residues long. Germline V gene sequence: CDR1 MGHRA, CDR2 YSYEKL. The CDR3: CASSQETGVDTQYF. As DNA, the CDR3 is TGCGCCAGCAGCCAGGAGACAGGGGTGGATACGCAGTATTTT.